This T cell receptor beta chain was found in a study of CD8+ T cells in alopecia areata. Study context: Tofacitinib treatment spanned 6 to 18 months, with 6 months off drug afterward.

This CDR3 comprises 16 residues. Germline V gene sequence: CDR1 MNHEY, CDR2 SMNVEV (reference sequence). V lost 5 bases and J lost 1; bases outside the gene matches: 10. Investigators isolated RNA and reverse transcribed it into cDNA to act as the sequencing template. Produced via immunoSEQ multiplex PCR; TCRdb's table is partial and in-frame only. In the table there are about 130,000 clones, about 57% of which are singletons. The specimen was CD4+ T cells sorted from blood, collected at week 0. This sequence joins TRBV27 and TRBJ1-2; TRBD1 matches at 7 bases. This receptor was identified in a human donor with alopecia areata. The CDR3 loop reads CASSRYGTALNYGYTF. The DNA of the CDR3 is TGTGCCAGCAGTAGATACGGGACAGCGCTTAACTATGGCTACACCTTC.